The 29 T cell receptor beta chains presented below share a single source sample, sequenced in a study of cytomegalovirus exposure and HLA in healthy donors. The PCR contained 60 Vbeta and 13 Jbeta primers. The assay was immunoSEQ multiplex PCR, and TCRdb's table has in-frame clones only and misses some. The sample gives 65,000 to 90,000 clones, 86% of which show up once; 1.5% to 2% is in the top ten. The material sequenced was PBMCs. These TCRs come from a woman aged 25 to 39 in good health and CMV-seronegative.

The rearrangement links TRBV5-1 to TRBJ2-7, with 11 bases matching TRBD1. With 4 bases clipped from V and 2 bases from J, the junction kept 5 bases outside the gene matches. This CDR3 has 15 amino acids. Germline CDR1 is SGHRS and CDR2 is YFSETQ. The CDR3 bases are TGCGCCAGCAGCACAACGGGACAGGGGGCCTACGAGCAGTACTTC. Amino acid sequence: CASSTTGQGAYEQYF. Together with reference TRBV5-1 and TRBJ2-7, the CDR3 gives the full variable domain: KAGVTQTPRYLIKTRGQQVTLSCSPISGHRSVSWYQQTPGQGLQFLFEYFSETQRNKGNFPGRFSGRQFSNSRSEMNVSTLELGDSALYLCASSTTGQGAYEQYFGPGTRLTVT.

The chain uses TRBV28 and TRBJ2-5; D perhaps matches TRBD2 (6 bases). Germline V CDR1 and CDR2: MDHEN, SYDVKM. The V end was cut by 2 bases, the J end by 2 bases, with 21 bases between. The CDR3 extends over 18 amino acids. The DNA of the CDR3 is TGTGCCAGCAGTTTAGGGATCTTAGCGGCAGCCCTACAAGAGACCCAGTACTTC. This sequence encodes CASSLGILAAALQETQYF. Full variable domain (rest looked up from reference TRBV28 and TRBJ2-5): DVKVTQSSRYLVKRTGEKVFLECVQDMDHENMFWYRQDPGLGLRLIYFSYDVKMKEKGDIPEGYSVSREKKERFSLILESASTNQTSMYLCASSLGILAAALQETQYFGPGTRLLVL.

The chain has TRBV2 and TRBJ2-1; TRBD2 might be the D (6 bases). The V and J ends lost 7 bases and 12 bases respectively, with 22 bases between them. CDR1 and CDR2 from the germline V gene are SNHLY and FYNNEI. The CDR3 contains 14 residues. The CDR3 region is CASTPPREDGAQFF. CDR3 DNA: TGTGCCAGCACGCCGCCCAGGGAGGATGGTGCGCAGTTCTTC.

The chain employs TRBV11-2 and TRBJ1-1, with D perhaps TRBD1 (6 bases). The CDR3 runs 15 residues. V was pared by 6 bases and J by 0 bases, with 14 bases between. Germline-derived CDR1 and CDR2 are SGHAT and FQNNGV. The CDR3 loop reads CASSPRGAMNTEAFF. CDR3 coding DNA: TGTGCCAGCAGTCCCAGGGGTGCCATGAACACTGAAGCTTTCTTT.

Only a few counts were recorded for this clone. V and J are TRBV5-4 and TRBJ1-5; 10 bases are a match to TRBD1. CDR3 length equals 15 residues. V was pared by 4 bases and J by 9 bases, with 10 bases of the junction left unmatched. Germline lookup yields CDR1 SGHNT and CDR2 YYREEE (reference sequence). The CDR3 nucleotides read TGTGCCAGCAGCATTCCGGGACAGGGGTCTCGGCCCCAGCATTTT. Amino acid sequence: CASSIPGQGSRPQHF.

This clone appeared once. The chain recombines TRBV11-1 with TRBJ2-5, with 13 positions matching TRBD2. The end of the DNA aligns better with TRBJ2-7, so the J call may be wrong. Germline V lookup: CDR1 SGHAT, CDR2 FQDESV (reference sequence). The CDR3 extends over 15 amino acids. CDR3 residues: CASSSGLAGAYEQYF. The DNA for the CDR3 is TGTGCCAGCAGCTCCGGACTAGCGGGAGCCTACGAGCAGTACTTC.

This chain joins TRBV29-1 and TRBJ1-2; TRBD1 matches at 7 bases. The V gene end was trimmed by 4 bases and the J gene end by 1 base; junction bases not matched to a gene: 3. This CDR3 contains 13 residues. In germline, CDR1 is SQVTM, CDR2 ANQGSEA. CDR3 DNA sequence: TGCAGCGTTGGTCAGGGGGATAACTATGGCTACACCTTC. Translating gives CSVGQGDNYGYTF.

The chain combines TRBV19 with TRBJ1-5; D is ambiguous. The CDR3 spans 14 residues. Germline loops: CDR1 LNHDA, CDR2 SQIVND (reference sequence). The ends were cut back, 4 bases at V and 3 bases at J, with 10 bases in the middle. The CDR3, as DNA: TGTGCCAGTAGTACCCCGGGAGTCAATCAGCCCCAGCATTTT. It translates to CASSTPGVNQPQHF.

V is TRBV5-6 and J is TRBJ2-5; TRBD2 might be the D (6 bases). V gave up 0 bases and J gave up 11 bases, with 17 bases separating them. The germline CDR1 and CDR2 sequences are SGHDT and YYEEEE. This CDR3 has 14 amino acids. The CDR3: CASSLATGVGEQYF. CDR3 in DNA: TGTGCCAGCAGCTTGGCCACGGGGGTGGGGGAGCAGTACTTC.

The chain uses TRBV9 and TRBJ2-3, with a tentative D call TRBD2 (6 bases). CDR1 is SGDLS, CDR2 YYNGEE, per germline. There are 16 residues in the CDR3. The V end was cut by 3 bases, the J end by 12 bases, with 26 bases between. CDR3 DNA sequence: TGTGCCAGCAGCGCGGCTGGAAATGGAGGGGTAAGAGGCCAGTATTTT. Protein: CASSAAGNGGVRGQYF.

The chain uses TRBV2 and TRBJ1-5; D remains unclear. CDR3 size: 14 residues. Trimming left V 7 bases short and J 0 bases short, with 10 bases between. Germline CDR1 SNHLY, CDR2 FYNNEI. DNA for the CDR3: TGTGCCAGCAACCGGGGAGATAGCAATCAGCCCCAGCATTTT. Translated, it gives CASNRGDSNQPQHF.

As to this clone: The junction does not match germline at one end; this may be a read error. The chain uses TRBV7-9 and TRBJ2-6, with TRBD1 identical over 9 bases. The CDR3 runs to 18 residues. From germline, CDR1 is SEHNR and CDR2 FQNEAQ (reference sequence). CDR3 region: CSSSDRDRDIRMANVLTF. The DNA for the CDR3 is TGTTCCAGCAGCGACCGGGACAGGGACATTCGAATGGCCAACGTCCTGACTTTC.

The chain carries TRBV7-9 and TRBJ2-2; 10 positions agree with TRBD2. Germline CDR1 reads SEHNR; CDR2 reads FQNEAQ (reference sequence). Trimming removed 1 base from V and 1 base from J; junction bases left unmatched: 0. This CDR3 spans 16 amino acids. The CDR3 region is CASSLGTSGNTGELFF. CDR3 sequence (DNA): TGTGCCAGCAGCTTAGGGACTAGCGGGAACACCGGGGAGCTGTTTTTT.

The rearrangement uses TRBV6-1 and TRBJ1-5, with D perhaps TRBD1 (6 bases). In germline, CDR1 is MNHNS, CDR2 SASEGT. The CDR3 is 15 residues long. Trimming took 2 bases from V and 3 from J, leaving 11 bases between them. The CDR3 loop reads CASSETTGPNQPQHF. The CDR3 nucleotides are TGTGCCAGCAGTGAAACGACAGGTCCCAATCAGCCCCAGCATTTT.

This clone appeared a few times. CDR3 loop: CASSYSSDTNTGELFF. CDR3 DNA: TGTGCCAGCAGTTACTCGAGTGACACTAACACCGGGGAGCTGTTTTTT. This chain uses TRBV6-5 with TRBJ2-2; no definite D call. This CDR3 is 16 amino acids long. V lost 0 bases, J lost 2 bases, and 10 bases lay in between. Germline V gene lookup returns CDR1 MNHEY and CDR2 SVGAGI.

The genes are TRBV6-1 and TRBJ2-7; TRBD2 matches at 11 bases. CDR1 and CDR2 (germline): MNHNS, SASEGT. There are 14 residues in the CDR3. The V segment lost 10 bases and the J segment 3 bases; nucleotides outside the gene matches: 8. CDR3 DNA sequence: TGTGCCACTATACTAGCGGGAGCGAACTACGAGCAGTACTTC. This encodes CATILAGANYEQYF.

The J gene is TRBJ2-1, the V gene TRBV7-9; TRBD2 aligns across 12 bases. V gave up 2 bases and J gave up 7 bases; unmatched junction bases: 3. CDR3 length equals 15 residues. Germline V gene sequence: CDR1 SEHNR, CDR2 FQNEAQ (reference sequence). Here the CDR3 reads CASSLLLAGGNEQFF. The CDR3 region has the DNA TGTGCCAGCAGCTTACTCCTAGCGGGAGGGAATGAGCAGTTCTTC.

The chain combines TRBV4-3 with TRBJ2-7; TRBD2 is a possible D gene (6 bases). The CDR3 runs 15 residues. Looked up from germline, CDR1 is LGHNA and CDR2 is YSLEER. Trimming took 3 bases from V and 0 from J, leaving 12 bases between them. The CDR3 loop reads CASSQDRSGSYEQYF. The CDR3 DNA sequence: TGCGCCAGCAGCCAGGACCGTAGCGGCTCCTACGAGCAGTACTTC.

The J gene is TRBJ2-3, the V gene TRBV4-2, with D possibly matching TRBD2 (6 bases). Trimming left V 1 base short and J 4 bases short, with 24 bases between. The CDR3 loop spans 19 amino acids. Germline-derived CDR1 and CDR2 are LGHNA and YNFKEQ. The CDR3 nucleotides are TGTGCCAGCAGCCAAGTCTTGCGTCAAGTTTCTGGGACTGCAGATACGCAGTATTTT. This sequence encodes CASSQVLRQVSGTADTQYF.

This chain joins TRBV19 and TRBJ1-4, with TRBD1 as a possible D gene (6 bases). Germline V gene lookup returns CDR1 LNHDA and CDR2 SQIVND (reference sequence). The CDR3 is 17 residues long. V was trimmed by 3 bases and J by 0 bases, leaving 14 bases between them. The CDR3 loop is CASSIGLGGPTNEKLFF. In DNA, the CDR3 is TGTGCCAGTAGTATTGGGTTAGGGGGTCCAACTAATGAAAAACTGTTTTTT.

This chain connects TRBV10-3 to TRBJ1-2; a possible D gene is TRBD1 (5 bases). Germline CDR1 is ENHRY and CDR2 is SYGVKD. Trimming took 10 bases from V and 3 from J, leaving 18 bases between them. This CDR3 has 14 residues. The CDR3 loop reads CATQEGTWDYGYTF. The CDR3 DNA reads as TGTGCCACACAGGAGGGTACCTGGGACTATGGCTACACCTTC.

The rearrangement joins TRBV5-4 to TRBJ2-1, with 9 positions matching TRBD2. J gave up 0 bases and V 4 bases, and 11 bases lay outside the gene matches. The CDR3 is 18 amino acids. Per the germline V gene, CDR1 is SGHNT and CDR2 is YYREEE (reference sequence). The CDR3: CASSPGTSRPSSYNEQFF. In DNA form, the CDR3 reads TGTGCCAGCAGCCCCGGGACTAGCCGACCGAGCTCCTACAATGAGCAGTTCTTC.

This clone was observed a few times. The CDR3 sequence: CASSYSGTSSTQYF. The DNA for the CDR3 is TGTGCCAGCAGTTACTCCGGGACTTCGAGTACGCAGTATTTT. The chain carries TRBV6-5 and TRBJ2-3, with a weak D call TRBD2 (6 bases). CDR3 length: 14 amino acids. The germline V and J ends were trimmed by 0 bases and 8 bases, with 12 bases remaining between them. The germline V gene has CDR1 MNHEY and CDR2 SVGAGI.

The rearrangement uses TRBV5-1 and TRBJ2-5, with 9 bases fitting TRBD2. The DNA end is more similar to TRBJ2-7, so the J call may be wrong. Germline lookup yields CDR1 SGHRS and CDR2 YFSETQ. This CDR3 comprises 13 residues. The chain's CDR3 is CASRRTSEFEQYF. CDR3 nucleotides: TGCGCCAGCAGGCGGACTAGCGAGTTCGAGCAGTACTTC.

This clone is a singleton in its sample. The chain is built from TRBV2 and TRBJ1-2, with TRBD1 matching over 7 bases. Trimming cost V 2 bases and J 8 bases; bases outside gene matches: 11. Looked up from germline, CDR1 is SNHLY and CDR2 is FYNNEI. This CDR3 comprises 15 residues. The CDR3 protein is CASSEWVTGERGYTF. CDR3 in DNA: TGTGCCAGCAGTGAATGGGTAACAGGGGAGAGGGGCTACACCTTC.

The chain carries TRBV7-2 and TRBJ2-7, with D possibly TRBD2 on 7 matching bases. Germline values: CDR1 SGHTA, CDR2 FQGNSA. The CDR3 runs 15 residues. V was clipped by 5 bases and J by 7 bases, with 21 bases between them. The CDR3 loop reads CASSPGGGGVREQYF. The CDR3 coding sequence is TGTGCCAGCAGCCCCGGTGGCGGGGGCGTTCGGGAGCAGTACTTC.

The CDR3, as DNA: TGTGCCAGCAGTGGCCAGGATTACACTGAAGCTTTCTTT. Translating it yields CASSGQDYTEAFF. The gene calls are TRBV6-1 and TRBJ1-1, with D unclear. This CDR3 has 13 residues. Germline loops: CDR1 MNHNS, CDR2 SASEGT. Trimming cost V 4 bases and J 3 bases, with 9 bases left between them.

The rearrangement joins TRBV7-2 to TRBJ2-7; D gene ambiguous. The V gene lost 5 bases and the J gene lost 2 bases, with 4 bases spanning the gap. The CDR3 spans 11 residues. Per germline, CDR1 SGHTA and CDR2 FQGNSA. The CDR3 sequence: CASSPAYEQYF. In DNA form, the CDR3 reads TGTGCCAGCAGCCCCGCCTACGAGCAGTACTTC.

V gene TRBV30 combines with J gene TRBJ2-1; 7 bases fit TRBD1. Germline assignment: CDR1 GTSNPN and CDR2 SVGIG (reference sequence). The CDR3 loop spans 16 amino acids. After removal of 5 bases from V and 6 bases from J, the junction contained 16 bases not matched to a gene. The CDR3 bases are TGTGCCTGGCGACACGGACAGGCCCTTAAAATCAATGAGCAGTTCTTC. It encodes CAWRHGQALKINEQFF. Combining the CDR3 with reference TRBV30 and TRBJ2-1 gives the whole variable domain SQTIHQWPATLVQPVGSPLSLECTVEGTSNPNLYWYRQAAGRGLQLLFYSVGIGQISSEVPQNLSASRPQDRQFILSSKKLLLSDSGFYLCAWRHGQALKINEQFFGPGTRLTVL.